The 2 T cell receptor beta chains below all came from one sample that was sequenced in a study of T-cell reconstitution after alpha-beta-depleted transplantation in children. The TCRbeta library incorporated unique molecular identifiers. TCRdb re-analysed the PCR reads in MiXCR, keeping a single row per CDR3 protein. The table lists roughly 100,000 distinct CDR3 sequences, approximately 8% of them singletons. The input for sequencing was PBMCs, taken before TCRalphabeta/CD19-depleted stem cell transplant. The receptors here all came from a boy aged 2 to 10 with acute lymphoblastic leukemia, due to receive a stem cell transplant.

The CDR3 DNA reads TGCGCCAGCAGCTTGGCGGGCAGGACCCACGAGCAGTACTTC. This translates into CASSLAGRTHEQYF. This chain joins TRBV5-1 and TRBJ2-7; D remains ambiguous. This CDR3 is built from 14 residues. Trimming removed 0 bases at V and 5 bases at J, with 12 bases between. Germline V gene data show CDR1 as SGHRS and CDR2 as YFSETQ.

This clonotype appeared a few times. CDR3 residues: CASSRDSEAFF. The CDR3 nucleotides read TGCGCCAGCAGCAGAGACAGTGAAGCTTTCTTT. The rearrangement links TRBV5-1 to TRBJ1-1; D possibly corresponds to TRBD1 (5 bases). Trimming took off 4 bases at V and 7 bases at J, with 8 bases between the two ends. The CDR3 length is 11 residues. Germline lookup yields CDR1 SGHRS and CDR2 YFSETQ.